The 30 T cell receptor beta chains reported below all come from one sample, sequenced in a study of blood T cell repertoires in COVID-19. Generated by immunoSEQ multiplex PCR, the TCRdb table keeps only in-frame clones and is missing some. The table shows around 220,000 clones, with roughly 82% occurring only once. Sequenced input: peripheral blood. These receptors were collected from a woman of 80 years or more with active or convalescent COVID-19.

The chain recombines TRBV29-1 with TRBJ2-5; D is uncertain. This CDR3 has 11 residues. CDR1 SQVTM and CDR2 ANQGSEA come from the germline V gene. The germline V and J ends were trimmed by 7 bases and 4 bases, with 10 bases remaining between them. The CDR3 DNA reads as TGCAGCGCCTACAGTTCAGAGACCCAGTACTTC. Translated, it gives CSAYSSETQYF.

V usage is TRBV3-1 (or the pseudogene TRBV3-2) and J usage is TRBJ2-1, with TRBD1 matching 7 bases. Looked up from germline, CDR1 is LGHDT and CDR2 is YNNKEL (reference sequence). Trimming at V came to 4 bases and at J to 5 bases, leaving 8 bases not matched to a gene. The CDR3 contains 15 residues. In nucleotides, the CDR3 is TGTGCCAGCAGCCTGACCTGGGACAGCAACAATGAGCAGTTCTTC. It specifies CASSLTWDSNNEQFF.

The V gene is TRBV15, the J gene TRBJ2-5; D possibly corresponds to TRBD1 (5 bases). This CDR3 comprises 15 residues. V was pared by 3 bases and J by 4 bases, with 15 bases between. CDR1 is LNHNV, CDR2 YYDKDF, per germline (reference sequence). CDR3 in amino acids: CATSSLRVPGETQYF. CDR3 DNA: TGTGCCACCAGCAGCCTCAGGGTCCCTGGAGAGACCCAGTACTTC.

The chain carries TRBV19 and TRBJ1-1, with D possibly matching TRBD1 (5 bases). The CDR3 is 15 residues long. Trimming took off 5 bases at V and 0 bases at J, with 13 bases between the two ends. The V gene's germline CDR1 is LNHDA and CDR2 SQIVND (reference sequence). The CDR3 sequence: CASSGLGRMNTEAFF. The CDR3 bases are TGTGCCAGTAGTGGGCTGGGGCGGATGAACACTGAAGCTTTCTTT.

V and J are TRBV6-5 and TRBJ1-5, with 10 bases identical to TRBD1. With 4 bases clipped from V and 1 base from J, the junction kept 4 bases outside the gene matches. The CDR3 has 16 residues. Looked up from germline, CDR1 is MNHEY and CDR2 is SVGAGI. CDR3: CASSSGTGASNQPQHF. CDR3 nucleotide sequence: TGTGCCAGCAGTTCCGGGACAGGGGCAAGCAATCAGCCCCAGCATTTT.

The CDR3 DNA reads as TGTGCCAGCAGCGGAAGGGTTGGAGCGGGGGAGACCCAGTACTTC. It yields the protein CASSGRVGAGETQYF. The chain uses TRBV2 and TRBJ2-5; TRBD2 aligns across 7 bases. This CDR3 contains 15 residues. Germline V gives CDR1 SNHLY, CDR2 FYNNEI. V lost 6 bases, J lost 5 bases, and 12 bases stayed unmatched.

This chain links TRBV7-9 with TRBJ1-1; a possible D gene is TRBD1 (6 bases). Trimming pared 1 base from V and 6 bases from J, leaving 18 bases between. From germline, CDR1 is SEHNR and CDR2 FQNEAQ (reference sequence). This CDR3 region has 16 residues. The CDR3 region has the DNA TGTGCCAGCAGCTTAGAGGGCAGGGGCCCCTTAGCTGAAGCTTTCTTT. This gives the protein CASSLEGRGPLAEAFF. Looking up the rest from reference TRBV7-9 and TRBJ1-1 gives the full variable domain: DTGVSQNPRHKITKRGQNVTFRCDPISEHNRLYWYRQTLGQGPEFLTYFQNEAQLEKSRLLSDRFSAERPKGSFSTLEIQRTEQGDSAMYLCASSLEGRGPLAEAFFGQGTRLTVV.

This clone turned up a few times. This rearrangement joins TRBV16 to TRBJ2-1, with D unclear. CDR1 is KGHSY, CDR2 FQNENV, per germline. V lost 4 bases to trimming and J lost 4 bases, with 11 bases between them. The CDR3 covers 14 residues. The DNA for the CDR3 is TGTGCCAGCAGCCGCTCGACTCTTTACAATGAGCAGTTCTTC. Its protein product is CASSRSTLYNEQFF.

The V gene is TRBV6-5, the J gene TRBJ1-2; TRBD1 matches 10 bases. The CDR3 contains 15 residues. The V gene end was trimmed by 2 bases and the J gene end by 8 bases; junction bases not matched to a gene: 8. Germline V lookup: CDR1 MNHEY, CDR2 SVGAGI. The CDR3 DNA sequence: TGTGCCAGCAGTTACGGGACAGGGGCCATTCAAGGCTACACCTTC. Translation: CASSYGTGAIQGYTF.

There are a few counts of this clone. J is TRBJ2-1 and V is TRBV7-9; 14 nucleotides match TRBD2. CDR1 is SEHNR, CDR2 FQNEAQ, per germline (reference sequence). The CDR3 is 16 residues long. Trimming cost V 5 bases and J 8 bases; bases outside gene matches: 8. The DNA for the CDR3 is TGTGCCAGCAGCCTGACTAGCGGGAGGGCGGGGGATGAGCAGTTCTTC. Encoded protein: CASSLTSGRAGDEQFF.

The chain recombines TRBV19 with TRBJ1-3; tentatively, D is TRBD1 (6 bases). Germline loops: CDR1 LNHDA, CDR2 SQIVND (reference sequence). CDR3 size: 15 residues. The germline V and J ends were trimmed by 5 bases and 2 bases, with 13 bases remaining between them. The CDR3: CASSQVSGAGNTIYF. CDR3 coding DNA: TGTGCCAGTAGTCAGGTTTCAGGGGCTGGAAACACCATATATTTT.

The chain uses TRBV28 and TRBJ2-7; TRBD1 might be the D (6 bases). Germline CDR1 is MDHEN and CDR2 is SYDVKM. The V end lost 6 bases, the J end lost 8 bases, and 17 bases lay between the germline ends. This CDR3 has 13 amino acids. Here the CDR3 reads CASSFRGLIQQYF. The CDR3 DNA is TGTGCCAGCAGCTTCAGGGGTCTAATCCAGCAGTACTTC. Full variable domain (outside the CDR3, taken from reference TRBV28 and TRBJ2-7): DVKVTQSSRYLVKRTGEKVFLECVQDMDHENMFWYRQDPGLGLRLIYFSYDVKMKEKGDIPEGYSVSREKKERFSLILESASTNQTSMYLCASSFRGLIQQYFGPGTRLTVT.

The gene calls are TRBV28 and TRBJ2-7; 7 nucleotides match TRBD1. Losses at the gene ends were 6 bases for V and 3 bases for J; bases not matched to a gene: 11. Germline CDR1 is MDHEN and CDR2 is SYDVKM. The CDR3 is 15 residues long. In nucleotides, the CDR3 is TGTGCCAGCAGACTTAGACAGGGTAGAAACTACGAGCAGTACTTC. Its translation: CASRLRQGRNYEQYF.

The gene calls are TRBV9 and TRBJ2-3; D call uncertain. From germline, CDR1 is SGDLS and CDR2 YYNGEE. V lost 0 bases and J lost 2, with 7 bases in between. The CDR3 extends over 14 amino acids. The CDR3 nucleotides read TGTGCCAGCAGCGTAGAGCCGATCACAGATACGCAGTATTTT. This encodes CASSVEPITDTQYF. Combining the CDR3 with reference TRBV9 and TRBJ2-3 gives the whole variable domain DSGVTQTPKHLITATGQRVTLRCSPRSGDLSVYWYQQSLDQGLQFLIQYYNGEERAKGNILERFSAQQFPDLHSELNLSSLELGDSALYFCASSVEPITDTQYFGPGTRLTVL.

The V gene is TRBV28, the J gene TRBJ1-2; 8 bases are shared with TRBD1. Looked up from germline, CDR1 is MDHEN and CDR2 is SYDVKM. The CDR3 runs 14 residues. The junction had 10 bases not matched to a gene; V was cut back by 6 bases and J by 7 bases. This chain's CDR3 is CASRNGQGLSGYTF. CDR3 bases: TGTGCCAGCAGAAACGGACAGGGTCTCTCTGGCTACACCTTC.

This chain links TRBV2 with TRBJ2-1; TRBD2 agrees at 8 bases. Looked up from germline, CDR1 is SNHLY and CDR2 is FYNNEI. The CDR3 runs to 16 residues. V was pared by 6 bases and J by 7 bases, with 14 bases of the junction left unmatched. This CDR3 is CASREGVAGKKNEQFF. The CDR3 DNA reads TGTGCCAGCAGAGAGGGGGTAGCGGGGAAAAAAAATGAGCAGTTCTTC.

J is TRBJ2-7 and V is TRBV28; a weak D match, TRBD2 (7 bases). Germline V gene sequence: CDR1 MDHEN, CDR2 SYDVKM. This CDR3 region has 15 residues. Trimming shortened V by 8 bases and J by 3 bases, and 20 bases separated the two germline ends. The CDR3 bases are TGTGCCAGCGCCCCTGGGGGGGCAGGCTACTACGAGCAGTACTTC. It is translated as CASAPGGAGYYEQYF. Full variable domain (outside the CDR3, taken from reference TRBV28 and TRBJ2-7): DVKVTQSSRYLVKRTGEKVFLECVQDMDHENMFWYRQDPGLGLRLIYFSYDVKMKEKGDIPEGYSVSREKKERFSLILESASTNQTSMYLCASAPGGAGYYEQYFGPGTRLTVT.

In the case of this clone: Other DNA sequences from this sample encode an identical CDR3 as well. This sequence joins TRBV10-3 and TRBJ1-1, with 9 bases identical to TRBD1. Germline CDR1 and CDR2: ENHRY and SYGVKD. The CDR3 extends over 13 amino acids. The V segment lost 6 bases and the J segment 4 bases; nucleotides outside the gene matches: 3. The CDR3 sequence is CAISETGGTEAFF. As DNA, the CDR3 is TGTGCCATCAGCGAGACAGGGGGCACTGAAGCTTTCTTT.

The gene calls are TRBV4-1 and TRBJ1-2; perhaps TRBD1 as D (6 bases). The CDR3 runs 17 residues. Germline V gene lookup returns CDR1 MGHRA and CDR2 YSYEKL. V lost 1 base, J lost 2 bases, and 17 bases lay in between. CDR3 residues: CASSQGLTDSGNYGYTF. The CDR3 DNA sequence: TGCGCCAGCAGCCAAGGTCTAACGGACAGTGGAAACTATGGCTACACCTTC.

The J gene is TRBJ1-2, the V gene TRBV19; D gene uncertain. Deletions cut 3 bases from V and 4 bases from J, with 12 bases between. Germline CDR1 LNHDA, CDR2 SQIVND (reference sequence). The CDR3 has 14 residues. CDR3 nucleotide sequence: TGTGCCAGTAGTATGGGGTGGGAGAGCTATGGCTACACCTTC. Amino acids: CASSMGWESYGYTF.

As regards this clone: The same CDR3 also results from other DNA sequences found in this sample. V usage is TRBV29-1 and J usage is TRBJ2-3, with D unresolved. The length of the CDR3 is 12 residues. Trimming shortened V by 2 bases and J by 0 bases, and 3 bases separated the two germline ends. CDR1 and CDR2 from the germline V gene are SQVTM and ANQGSEA. The CDR3 here is CSVEPSTDTQYF. DNA of the CDR3: TGCAGCGTTGAACCAAGCACAGATACGCAGTATTTT.

This clone is a singleton in its sample. The V and J genes are TRBV6-5 and TRBJ1-4; no clear D. The CDR3 covers 14 residues. The V gene lost 7 bases and the J gene lost 6 bases, with 15 bases spanning the gap. Germline loops: CDR1 MNHEY, CDR2 SVGAGI. The CDR3 region is CASTQMTGYEKLFF. CDR3 in DNA: TGTGCCAGCACCCAAATGACTGGGTATGAAAAACTGTTTTTT.

The sample holds a few counts of this clone. This sequence joins TRBV2 and TRBJ1-1; D gene unclear. Per germline, CDR1 SNHLY and CDR2 FYNNEI. The CDR3 has 13 residues. The germline V and J ends were trimmed by 0 bases and 3 bases, with 5 bases remaining between them. CDR3 sequence: CASSEASDTEAFF. CDR3 nucleotides: TGTGCCAGCAGTGAAGCTAGCGACACTGAAGCTTTCTTT.

This clone occurred a few times. This chain uses TRBV20-1 with TRBJ2-7; a weak D match, TRBD2 (6 bases). This CDR3 has 15 amino acids. Trimming left V 3 bases short and J 3 bases short, with 18 bases between. CDR1 DFQATT and CDR2 SNEGSKA come from the germline V gene (reference sequence). Written as DNA, the CDR3 is TGCAGTGCTAGTCCCCTAGCGCCGGCCCGCTACGAGCAGTACTTC. Its protein product is CSASPLAPARYEQYF.

The chain carries TRBV7-8 and TRBJ1-5; 9 nucleotides line up with TRBD1. Germline CDR1 reads SGHVS; CDR2 reads FQNEAQ. J lost 5 bases, V lost 5 bases, and 4 bases had no gene match. The CDR3 covers 14 residues. CDR3 in DNA: TGTGCCAGCAGCCATGACAGGGGGGATCAGCCCCAGCATTTT. Encoded protein: CASSHDRGDQPQHF.

This clone was found a few times. This chain connects TRBV6-1 to TRBJ1-2; 9 nucleotides line up with TRBD1. The V and J ends lost 2 bases and 7 bases, in that order; junction bases with no gene match: 8. Germline V gene sequence: CDR1 MNHNS, CDR2 SASEGT. This CDR3 comprises 15 residues. The chain's CDR3 is CASSEPGQGFSGYTF. CDR3 DNA sequence: TGTGCCAGCAGTGAACCGGGACAGGGATTTAGTGGCTACACCTTC.

The J gene is TRBJ1-5, the V gene TRBV24-1; no clear D. CDR3 length equals 12 residues. CDR1 and CDR2 from the germline V gene are KGHDR and SFDVKD. The V and J ends lost 5 bases and 4 bases respectively, with 5 bases between them. CDR3 sequence reads: CATSAGNQPQHF. CDR3 coding DNA: TGTGCCACCAGTGCGGGAAATCAGCCCCAGCATTTT.

This clone appeared a few times. V is TRBV27 and J is TRBJ2-2, with D hard to call. Germline V CDR1 and CDR2: MNHEY, SMNVEV (reference sequence). The CDR3 is 14 residues long. The germline V and J ends were trimmed by 6 bases and 3 bases, with 11 bases remaining between them. DNA for the CDR3: TGTGCCAGCAGGACCCGGGTCTACACCGGGGAGCTGTTTTTT. Residues: CASRTRVYTGELFF.

This chain connects TRBV6-2 or TRBV6-3 to TRBJ2-7, with 14 nucleotides matching TRBD2. The V gene's germline CDR1 is MNHEY and CDR2 SVGEGT. V gave up 2 bases and J gave up 3 bases; unmatched junction bases: 6. The CDR3 covers 17 residues. CDR3 amino acids: CASSYGGTSGSIYEQYF. CDR3 nucleotide sequence: TGTGCCAGCAGTTACGGGGGGACTAGCGGGAGCATCTACGAGCAGTACTTC.

This chain connects TRBV5-1 to TRBJ2-5; D might be TRBD2 (6 bases). Per germline, CDR1 SGHRS and CDR2 YFSETQ. The CDR3 has 14 amino acids. With 2 bases removed from V and 4 bases from J, the gap between germline ends came to 12 bases. The CDR3 sequence: CASSFRTGVETQYF. In DNA, the CDR3 is TGCGCCAGCAGCTTCCGGACGGGGGTAGAGACCCAGTACTTC.